This T cell receptor delta chain was captured by sequencing in a study of gamma delta lymphoproliferative disorders and STAT genes. The wider study: Gamma-chain libraries were built from at least 50 ng of genomic DNA with the LymphoTrack Dx TCRG Assay.

PBMCs from patients and controls supplied the genomic DNA for sequencing. TCRdb reapplied CATT to the multiplex PCR reads. Of about 1,500 delta-chain clones listed, 1.9% are singletons. Study conclusions and caveats: Control T cells likely spanned varied maturation stages, whereas leukemic cells were skewed toward terminal effectors. Nearly all major patient gamma and delta clonotypes were public; only a couple of gamma clonotypes were disease-private.

This clone was seen more than once but under ten times. Its target is not known. Given a far larger clone just one base away, this is likely a sequencing read error. Other DNA sequences in this specimen translate into the identical CDR3. The receptor comes from a human donor in good health. Sequencing was done on a sample of blood.

The CDR3 region is CACDTVGGGSYTDKLIF. DNA for the CDR3: TGTGCCTGCGACACCGTGGGTGGGGGATCGTACACCGATAAACTCATCTTT. The genes are TRDV2 and TRDJ1; 8 positions agree with TRDD3. The CDR3 is made up of 17 amino acids. Germline-derived CDR1 and CDR2 are GEAIGNYY and EKD.